The 17 T cell receptor beta chains in this list originate from one sample, sequenced in a study of T cells in women clearing cervical HPV infection. Sequencing used immunoSEQ multiplex PCR; TCRdb keeps in-frame clones, though not all of them. There are roughly 22,000 clones in the sample, with about 3.5% held by the top ten. Sample: blood buffy coat. The receptors originated from a woman aged 18 to 75 with a cervical HPV16 infection that either progressed to CIN3+ or cleared (not recorded which).

Regarding this clone: The CDR3 end lies 3 residues beyond the end of the read and is filled in from the germline J gene. This chain uses TRBV7-9 with TRBJ2-5; 9 nucleotides match TRBD1. CDR3 length: 14 residues. Germline CDR1 is SEHNR and CDR2 is FQNEAQ (reference sequence). J was trimmed by 4 bases and V by 5 bases; bases with no gene match: 5. Partial CDR3 DNA: TGTGCCAGCAGCCCGGGACAGGGAGGAGAGACC. Its translation: CASSPGQGGET. The entire CDR3 protein is CASSPGQGGETQYF.

Of note for this clone: The read finishes 3 residues shy of the CDR3 end, and the germline J gene is used to complete it. The chain is built from TRBV5-1 and TRBJ1-1, with D perhaps matching TRBD1 (5 bases). This CDR3 spans 15 amino acids. The ends were cut back, 0 bases at V and 2 bases at J, with 11 bases in the middle. In germline, CDR1 is SGHRS, CDR2 YFSETQ. CDR3 sequence reads: CASSLEGQGNTEAFF. CDR3 bases read: TGCGCCAGCAGCTTGGAGGGCCAGGGAAACACTGAA.

The CDR3 bases that were read are TGTGCCAGCAGCTTAGGTGGGGCAACCTACAATGAG. Protein sequence: CASSLGGATYNE. The entire CDR3 reads CASSLGGATYNEQFF. The chain joins TRBV11-3 to TRBJ2-1; maybe TRBD1 (5 bases). With the read ending 3 residues before the CDR3 end, the germline J gene is used to fill in that end. The CDR3 extends over 15 amino acids. V lost 1 base and J 2 bases, leaving 9 bases between the germline ends. Germline loops: CDR1 SGHNT, CDR2 YENEEA. Full variable domain (outside the CDR3, taken from reference TRBV11-3 and TRBJ2-1): EAGVVQSPRYKIIEKKQPVAFWCNPISGHNTLYWYLQNLGQGPELLIRYENEEAVDDSQLPKDRFSAERLKGVDSTLKIQPAELGDSAVYLCASSLGGATYNEQFFGPGTRLTVL.

About this clone itself: The CDR3 end lies 3 residues beyond the end of the read and is filled in from the germline J gene. The V and J genes are TRBV20-1 and TRBJ2-5; 12 bases are shared with TRBD2. The CDR3 contains 18 residues. The V segment lost 6 bases and the J segment 1 base; nucleotides outside the gene matches: 15. Germline loops: CDR1 DFQATT, CDR2 SNEGSKA (reference sequence). CDR3 sequence: CSAVGVGLAGFIQETQYF. The sequenced CDR3 bases are TGCAGTGCGGTAGGAGTCGGACTAGCGGGGTTTATCCAAGAGACC.

In regard to this clone: Read data end 3 residues before the CDR3 end; the end is taken from the germline J gene. The rearrangement links TRBV19 to TRBJ2-5; 7 bases agree with TRBD2. The CDR3 is made up of 14 amino acids. V was clipped by 2 bases and J by 5 bases; unmatched bases: 5. Per the germline V gene, CDR1 is LNHDA and CDR2 is SQIVND (reference sequence). CDR3 DNA (partial): TGTGCCAGTAGTATATTGGGGGGGATGGAGACC. This gives the protein CASSILGGMET. The entire CDR3 protein is CASSILGGMETQYF.

Notes on this clone: The CDR3 goes on 3 residues after the read ends, and that part is filled in from the germline J gene. The chain combines TRBV2 with TRBJ1-1; the D is unclear. The V end was cut by 6 bases, the J end by 4 bases, with 9 bases between. This CDR3 contains 12 residues. Germline CDR1 and CDR2: SNHLY and FYNNEI. The CDR3 loop is CASRLYGTEAFF. Partial CDR3 DNA: TGTGCCAGCAGACTCTACGGCACTGAA.

In regard to this clone: The read is 3 residues too short to cover the CDR3 end, so that end is filled in from the germline J gene. This rearrangement joins TRBV5-6 to TRBJ2-7; possible D gene TRBD1, 6 bases. The CDR3 extends over 14 amino acids. The V and J ends lost 3 bases and 2 bases respectively, with 12 bases between them. Germline CDR1 reads SGHDT; CDR2 reads YYEEEE. CDR3 amino acids: CASSYQDRAYEQYF. CDR3 bases read: TGTGCCAGCAGCTATCAGGACAGAGCCTACGAG.

Regarding this clone: The sequenced fragment ends 3 residues before the CDR3 boundary, so the rest is inferred from the germline J gene. J is TRBJ1-2 and V is TRBV20-1, with 8 bases identical to TRBD1. Germline assignment: CDR1 DFQATT and CDR2 SNEGSKA (reference sequence). V gave up 0 bases and J gave up 7 bases; unmatched junction bases: 10. The CDR3 has 15 amino acids. The DNA read from the CDR3 is TGCAGTGCTAGAGACCTAAAGACAGGGGTCTTTGGC. Translated, it gives CSARDLKTGVFG. From start to end, the CDR3 is CSARDLKTGVFGYTF.

This CDR3 is CSAKVAGKFRNDQYF. The covered CDR3 bases are TGCAGCGCTAAGGTGGCAGGGAAATTTAGGAATGAT. The chain has TRBV29-1 and TRBJ2-4, with D maybe TRBD1 (5 bases). The read ends 3 residues before the CDR3 terminus; that terminus is restored from the germline J gene. Per germline, CDR1 SQVTM and CDR2 ANQGSEA. The CDR3 extends over 15 amino acids.

In regard to this clone: The CDR3 end is not reached by the read, which stops 3 residues before it; the germline J gene fills it in. This chain uses TRBV7-8 with TRBJ1-2; D uncertain. There are 13 residues in the CDR3. CDR1 SGHVS and CDR2 FQNEAQ come from the germline V gene. V was shortened by 1 base and J by 3 bases, with 6 bases between the two germline ends. CDR3 DNA, as far as it was read: TGTGCCAGCAGCTTAGATAGCGACTATGGC. Amino acids: CASSLDSDYG. The complete CDR3 reads CASSLDSDYGYTF. Complete variable domain (other parts from reference TRBV7-8 and TRBJ1-2): GAGVSQSPRYKVAKRGQDVALRCDPISGHVSLFWYQQALGQGPEFLTYFQNEAQLDKSGLPSDRFFAERPEGSVSTLKIQRTQQEDSAVYLCASSLDSDYGYTFGSGTRLTVV.

As regards this clone: The read terminates 3 residues ahead of where the CDR3 ends, so the germline J gene completes it. The genes are TRBV5-1 and TRBJ1-4; D is unresolved. This CDR3 has 14 residues. V was cut by 0 bases and J by 7 bases, with 10 bases left in between. Germline CDR1 and CDR2: SGHRS and YFSETQ. The part of the CDR3 DNA that was read is TGCGCCAGCAGCTTGGGGCGGGCACCTGAAAAA. Amino acids: CASSLGRAPEK. In full, the CDR3 reads CASSLGRAPEKLFF.

CDR3 DNA, as far as it was read: TGTGCCAGCAGTGCTCGCGCCCCGCCGGGGAGTGAG. Encoded protein: CASSARAPPGSE. The whole CDR3 protein reads CASSARAPPGSEQFF. This sequence joins TRBV6-1 and TRBJ2-1; the D gene is possibly TRBD2 (5 bases). The CDR3 end is not reached by the read, which stops 3 residues before it; the germline J gene fills it in. Germline V gives CDR1 MNHNS, CDR2 SASEGT. The CDR3 is 15 amino acids. Trimming shortened V by 4 bases and J by 9 bases, and 19 bases separated the two germline ends.

In regard to this clone: Sequencing ends 3 residues short of the CDR3 end; the germline J gene provides the rest. V and J are TRBV11-1 and TRBJ2-1; the match to TRBD2 covers 7 bases. The CDR3 extends over 15 amino acids. The trim removed 1 base at V and 3 bases at J, leaving 3 bases unmatched. CDR1 and CDR2 from the germline V gene are SGHAT and FQDESV (reference sequence). Incomplete CDR3 DNA: TGTGCCAGCAGCTTAGATCGGGGGGTCTACAATGAG. It encodes CASSLDRGVYNE. In full, the CDR3 is CASSLDRGVYNEQFF.

As for this clone: The CDR3 goes on 3 residues after the read ends, and that part is filled in from the germline J gene. The V call is TRBV11-2, the J call TRBJ2-7; 9 bases are shared with TRBD2. The CDR3 loop spans 14 amino acids. Germline loops: CDR1 SGHAT, CDR2 FQNNGV. J gave up 0 bases and V 3 bases, and 0 bases lay outside the gene matches. CDR3 region: CASSFSGSSYEQYF. Incomplete CDR3 DNA: TGTGCCAGCAGCTTTAGCGGGAGCTCCTACGAG. The full variable domain, with the rest looked up from reference TRBV11-2 and TRBJ2-7, is EAGVAQSPRYKIIEKRQSVAFWCNPISGHATLYWYQQILGQGPKLLIQFQNNGVVDDSQLPKDRFSAERLKGVDSTLKIQPAKLEDSAVYLCASSFSGSSYEQYFGPGTRLTVT.

As regards this clone: Read sequence stops 3 residues before the CDR3 end, and the germline J gene provides the missing end. The chain couples TRBV20-1 to TRBJ2-1, with TRBD1 matching 9 bases. Germline-derived CDR1 and CDR2 are DFQATT and SNEGSKA (reference sequence). This CDR3 region has 15 residues. The V segment lost 1 base and the J segment 4 bases; nucleotides outside the gene matches: 5. CDR3 DNA (partial): TGCAGTGCTAGAGTAGGGACAGGGAATTACAATGAG. It specifies CSARVGTGNYNE. The entire CDR3 protein reads CSARVGTGNYNEQFF.

Notes on this clone: Read coverage stops 3 residues before the CDR3 terminus; the germline J gene supplies the remainder. The chain has TRBV5-6 and TRBJ2-5, with TRBD1 as a possible D gene (6 bases). This CDR3 region has 13 residues. V was trimmed by 0 bases and J by 3 bases, leaving 6 bases between them. Germline V gene sequence: CDR1 SGHDT, CDR2 YYEEEE. The CDR3 bases that were read are TGTGCCAGCAGCTTGGGACAGGAAGAGACC. This encodes CASSLGQEET. The whole CDR3 sequence is CASSLGQEETQYF.

In the case of this clone: The read finishes 3 residues shy of the CDR3 end, and the germline J gene is used to complete it. The chain links TRBV29-1 to TRBJ2-3; weak D call: TRBD1 (6 bases). The CDR3 loop spans 16 amino acids. Looked up from germline, CDR1 is SQVTM and CDR2 is ANQGSEA. V was cut by 2 bases and J by 0 bases, with 15 bases left in between. CDR3 sequence: CSVEIEGGASTDTQYF. Incomplete CDR3 DNA: TGCAGCGTTGAAATTGAAGGGGGAGCTAGCACAGATACG.